This T cell receptor beta chain was identified during a study of cytomegalovirus exposure and HLA in healthy donors. Overall study findings and caveats: A later analysis reported that several of the most significant clusters appeared to be linked to common viral pathogens, among them Epstein-Barr virus. No immune exposure information besides CMV serostatus was available.

Regarding this clone: What it recognizes is unknown.

The primer mix had 60 Vbeta and 13 Jbeta primers. Using immunoSEQ multiplex PCR, the repertoire was profiled, and TCRdb retains in-frame clones only, with some absent. The profile covers some 140,000 clones, with around 79% appearing a single time and more than 0.75% taken by the ten largest. The clonotype originates from a man aged 18 to 29 in good health and CMV-seronegative. The source material was PBMCs.

CDR3 in amino acids: CASSPRDRAAGGYTF. The CDR3 DNA is TGTGCCAGCAGCCCGCGGGACAGGGCGGCTGGTGGCTACACCTTC. V usage is TRBV5-6 and J usage is TRBJ1-2; 9 bases are shared with TRBD1. CDR3 length: 15 residues. Germline loops: CDR1 SGHDT, CDR2 YYEEEE. V shed 4 bases and J 7 bases; nucleotides not matched to a gene: 11. The full variable domain, with the rest looked up from reference TRBV5-6 and TRBJ1-2, is DAGVTQSPTHLIKTRGQQVTLRCSPKSGHDTVSWYQQALGQGPQFIFQYYEEEERQRGNFPDRFSGHQFPNYSSELNVNALLLGDSALYLCASSPRDRAAGGYTFGSGTRLTVV.